Below are 7 T cell receptor beta chains sequenced from a single sample in a study of blood T cell repertoires in COVID-19. Method: immunoSEQ multiplex PCR; TCRdb's copy keeps in-frame clones and lacks some. Among hundreds of thousands of clones listed, 86% were seen once. The specimen was PBMCs or T cells enriched from blood (not recorded which). The receptors derive from a woman in her twenties or thirties who had been exposed to COVID-19.

As DNA, the CDR3 is TGTGCCAGCAGCGCACGACTAGCGGGGGGCTATTACGAGCAGTACTTC. Its protein product is CASSARLAGGYYEQYF. The chain links TRBV5-6 to TRBJ2-7; 13 positions match TRBD2. This CDR3 comprises 16 residues. After removal of 4 bases from V and 4 bases from J, the junction contained 8 bases not matched to a gene. CDR1 is SGHDT and CDR2 is YYEEEE in the germline V gene.

The chain couples TRBV5-1 to TRBJ2-6, with 7 positions matching TRBD1. Per the germline V gene, CDR1 is SGHRS and CDR2 is YFSETQ. CDR3 size: 15 residues. V lost 3 bases to trimming and J lost 0 bases; unmatched junction nucleotides: 0. CDR3 bases: TGCGCCAGCAGCTCAGGGGGCTCTGGGGCCAACGTCCTGACTTTC. This codes for CASSSGGSGANVLTF.

The chain uses TRBV30 and TRBJ1-5; weak D call: TRBD1 (5 bases). This CDR3 comprises 12 residues. In germline, CDR1 is GTSNPN, CDR2 SVGIG (reference sequence). V was trimmed by 1 base and J by 4 bases, leaving 5 bases between them. The DNA of the CDR3 is TGTGCCTGGAGTGCAGGGAATCAGCCCCAGCATTTT. It translates to CAWSAGNQPQHF.

The V call is TRBV11-2, the J call TRBJ1-1, with a tentative D call TRBD1 (6 bases). Between the trimmed V and J ends, which lost 1 base and 5 bases, there was a span of 11 bases. The CDR3 totals 14 residues. Germline V CDR1 and CDR2: SGHAT, FQNNGV. The CDR3 spells CASSLVRGRTEAFF. The CDR3 DNA reads as TGTGCCAGCAGCTTAGTGCGGGGGCGGACTGAAGCTTTCTTT.

The J gene is TRBJ1-1, the V gene TRBV2; D is perhaps TRBD1 (5 bases). V dropped 4 bases and J dropped 3 bases, with 12 bases sitting between them. Germline CDR1 is SNHLY and CDR2 is FYNNEI. The CDR3 length is 14 residues. CDR3: CASSAIDSYTEAFF. CDR3 coding DNA: TGTGCCAGCAGTGCGATAGACAGTTACACTGAAGCTTTCTTT.

The chain recombines TRBV9 with TRBJ2-7; tentatively, D is TRBD2 (5 bases). Looked up from germline, CDR1 is SGDLS and CDR2 is YYNGEE. The CDR3 contains 11 residues. V gave up 0 bases and J gave up 7 bases, with 5 bases separating them. CDR3 nucleotide sequence: TGTGCCAGCAGCGTAGGAGGGGAGCAGTACTTC. Translating it yields CASSVGGEQYF.

This chain joins TRBV6-5 and TRBJ1-4, with 10 bases that match TRBD1. Germline values: CDR1 MNHEY, CDR2 SVGAGI. V trimming: 6 bases; J trimming: 8 bases; junction bases outside the gene matches: 6. The CDR3 has 14 residues. The CDR3 DNA is TGTGCCAGCAGGACAGGGGGCGCGCCCGAAAAACTGTTTTTT. Translated: CASRTGGAPEKLFF.